This T cell receptor beta chain was captured by sequencing in a study of blood T cells in healthy people across ages. Then a second PCR, running roughly 6 to 12 cycles, was carried out with a sample-barcoded 5' primer and a J-beta primer mix. In TCRdb, the 5' RACE reads were re-called with MiXCR into one record per CDR3 protein. This table has 800,000 to 1,000,000 distinct CDR3 sequences, about 48% appearing once. The specimen was blood. The sequence derives from a man between 25 and 39 years old in good health.

The CDR3 DNA follows: TGTGCCTGGAGTGTAAGCTCGTTTGAGCAGTACTTC. Its protein product is CAWSVSSFEQYF. The chain joins TRBV30 to TRBJ2-4; D unclear. The CDR3 is 12 amino acids. V was pared by 0 bases and J by 13 bases, with 13 bases between. Germline V gene sequence: CDR1 GTSNPN, CDR2 SVGIG (reference sequence).